This TCR beta chain was obtained from a study of human T cells and chemical hapten exposure (dated by TCRdb to the early 2020s). Background on the whole study: For sensitization, 2% DPC in acetone was applied to a 2 cm by 2 cm area of upper inner arm skin. Throughout the study period of roughly five months, patients also received therapeutic DPC doses to the scalp every week. Blood samples were taken from patients before sensitization (week 0) and then at 2, 6 and about 24 weeks after DPC sensitization. Blood for TCR sequencing was provided by twenty-nine alopecia patients at one to four time points (pre-sensitization, 2, 6 and 24 weeks). Peripheral blood TCR repertoire changes were tracked in vivo in alopecia patients during primary and secondary sensitization to the hapten diphenylcyclopropenone (DPC). From each blood RNA sample, both TCR alpha and TCR beta chains were sequenced. The mostly female patient cohort included alopecia areata with under or over 50% scalp involvement, alopecia totalis and alopecia universalis. Patch tests used Finn chambers with 0.01% DPC on the upper back, scored after 6 days by International Contact Dermatitis Research Group standards. Libraries were combined into a pool for sequencing, and differences in TCR yield between samples came mainly from small differences in library volumes within the pool. What the study reported, not specific to this receptor: Significantly more large CDR3 similarity clusters were formed by expanded TCRs than by pre-sensitization or healthy control sets, consistent with antigen-driven responses. Repeated subsampling changed both the strength of the expansion versus patch-test correlation and the threshold at which the correlation became significant. DPC sensitization did not change the number of TCRs with a frequency above 1 in 1000, and there was no evidence of changes in global repertoire structure. A positive correlation was found between the number of PT1 expanded TCRs and patch test score, with significance reached at thresholds 8, 16 and 32 but not 4. All patients had alopecia, a presumed autoimmune disease, so their immune response might differ from that of healthy individuals.

The intended sense of this specimen's time point label: patch test 3, about 24 weeks after DPC sensitization. The treatment or condition label, as the study defines it: therapeutic diphenylcyclopropenone sensitization with weekly scalp DPC. Total RNA was extracted from unfractionated whole blood collected in Tempus Blood RNA tubes. At every patch-test visit, the blood draw took place before the patch test was put on. To be eligible, patients had to be aged 18 to 70, diagnosed with alopecia and judged suitable for DPC therapy, while pregnant patients were excluded. The library was produced with RACE. Sequencing used a NextSeq 500. During library preparation, unique molecular identifiers were attached to individual cDNA molecules so that TCRs could be counted in a quantitative, reproducible way. As for how the authors treated the data: The median number of TCRs per sample was roughly 100,000, ranging from about 20,000 to 750,000. V, J and CDR3 annotation of the TCR reads was carried out using the Decombinator software suite. To make PS versus PT1 abundance plots, every sample was subsampled to the same number of TCRs (28,000). TCRs were defined as expanded if absent before sensitization and observed at least eight times at the 2-week time point. Using fastp at Q25 and MiXCR, TCRdb reprocessed the public reads and kept productive beta chains. CDR3 protein sequences are deduplicated, and each keeps its most common genes and DNA. The V and J calls reflect TCRdb's pipeline rather than the authors' work. In all, the sample holds tens of thousands of distinct CDR3 sequences, and 8% to 10% of those were seen once. Over 20% of the sample comes from the top ten.

The sample holds a few counts of this clonotype. What antigen it recognizes has not been identified. No base quality values were provided; no much bigger clone lies one nucleotide off. The TCR sequence derives from a man over 45 with alopecia areata. Some clones in this sample may be carry-over from other donors' samples. The specimen comprised whole blood, sampled in connection with sensitization to the hapten diphenylcyclopropenone (DPC).

CDR3 protein: CASSQGQEETQYF. The nucleotides read TGCGCCAGCAGCCAGGGACAGGAAGAGACCCAGTACTTC. The sequence joins TRBV5-1 to TRBJ2-5; TRBD1 aligns with 8 central bases. The CDR3 covers 13 residues, taking in both the cysteine and the phenylalanine. Solely the CDR3 DNA is kept, with 39 bases framed from the first base. Here V drops 4 bases and J drops 3 bases, and the junction holds 2 bases not matched to any gene. CDR1 SGHRS and CDR2 YFSETQ are derived from the germline V gene.